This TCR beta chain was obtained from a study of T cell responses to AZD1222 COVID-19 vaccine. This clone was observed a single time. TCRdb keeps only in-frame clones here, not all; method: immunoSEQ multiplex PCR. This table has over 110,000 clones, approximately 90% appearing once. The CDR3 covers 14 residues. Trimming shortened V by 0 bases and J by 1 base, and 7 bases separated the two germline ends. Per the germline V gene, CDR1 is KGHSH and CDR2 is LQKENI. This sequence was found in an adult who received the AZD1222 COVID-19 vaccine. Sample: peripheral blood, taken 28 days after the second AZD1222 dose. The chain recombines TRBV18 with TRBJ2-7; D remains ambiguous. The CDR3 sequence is CASSPPGGSYEQYF. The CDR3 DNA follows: TGTGCCAGCTCACCACCGGGCGGTTCCTACGAGCAGTACTTC.